Listed below are T cell receptor beta chains from one sample, sequenced in a study of identical twins. Using its own MiXCR run on the 5' RACE reads, TCRdb lists one record per CDR3 protein. The sample includes roughly 720,000 distinct CDR3 sequences, 15% to 20% seen only once; the top ten take about 12%. These data are also associated with another study on T cells expressing NK-cell markers.

The specimen was PBMCs. The origin of the receptors is a woman aged 18-30 years in good health. Each CDR3 is given with its conserved first and last residue. D genes are given only for firm matches. A row's size may be missing; if present it is once, few, many or a size class.

size: many
J: TRBJ1-3
D: TRBD1
V: TRBV6-1
DNA: TGTGCCAGCAGTGTGGAGGGGGCGGGTGGAAACACCATATATTTT
CDR3: CASSVEGAGGNTIYF

size: few
J: TRBJ1-1
D: NA
V: TRBV7-2
DNA: TGTGCCAGCAGCTCCCGATCGACAAGGATTGAAGCTTTCTTT
CDR3: CASSSRSTRIEAFF

size: few
J: TRBJ2-7
D: NA
V: TRBV10-3
DNA: TGTGCCATCAGTGGGACGGGAAGCTCCTACGAGCAGTACTTC
CDR3: CAISGTGSSYEQYF

size: few
J: TRBJ1-1
D: NA
V: TRBV5-1
DNA: TGCGCCAGCCGCGGACAGTATGAAGCTTTCTTT
CDR3: CASRGQYEAFF

size: NA
J: TRBJ2-7
D: TRBD2
V: TRBV5-1
DNA: TGCGCCAGCAGCCCCCCCGGGGGAGGGTCAAGGGGCCACGAGCAGTACTTC
CDR3: CASSPPGGGSRGHEQYF

size: NA
J: TRBJ2-2
D: NA
V: TRBV20-1
DNA: TGCAGTGCGTCGAAGACAGTCACCGGGGAGCTGTTTTTT
CDR3: CSASKTVTGELFF

size: NA
J: TRBJ1-5
D: NA
V: TRBV27
DNA: TGTGCCAGCAGTCTCGACAGGCCAGGTCAGCCCCAGCATTTT
CDR3: CASSLDRPGQPQHF

size: NA
J: TRBJ2-7
D: NA
V: TRBV7-9
DNA: TGTGCCAGCAGCTTAGATGGGCGCCGCGAGCAGTACTTC
CDR3: CASSLDGRREQYF

size: NA
J: TRBJ2-5
D: TRBD1
V: TRBV4-3
DNA: TGCGCCAGCAGCCAATTTCCCAGGGGGCGTGAGACCCAGTACTTC
CDR3: CASSQFPRGRETQYF

size: few
J: TRBJ2-2
D: NA
V: TRBV19
DNA: TGTGCCAGTAGTCGGGGGTTCGCCGGGGAGCTGTTTTTT
CDR3: CASSRGFAGELFF

size: few
J: TRBJ2-7
D: NA
V: TRBV20-1
DNA: TGCAGTGCTAGTCCCCTAACCTACGAGCAGTACTTC
CDR3: CSASPLTYEQYF

size: few
J: TRBJ1-4
D: TRBD1
V: TRBV5-1
DNA: TGCGCCAGCAGCATCGGACAGGGAAGGAATGAAAAACTGTTTTTT
CDR3: CASSIGQGRNEKLFF

size: few
J: TRBJ2-7
D: NA
V: TRBV4-3
DNA: TGCGCCAGCAGCCAAGGTATTTCCAGCTCCTACGAGCAGTACTTC
CDR3: CASSQGISSSYEQYF

size: NA
J: TRBJ2-7
D: TRBD1
V: TRBV20-1
DNA: TGCAGTGCTCAAAGACAGGGGGCGAGTGAGCAGTACTTC
CDR3: CSAQRQGASEQYF

size: NA
J: TRBJ1-5
D: NA
V: TRBV20-1
DNA: TGCAGTGTTAAAACAGGATATAGCAATCAGCCCCAGCATTTT
CDR3: CSVKTGYSNQPQHF

size: NA
J: TRBJ2-3
D: NA
V: TRBV5-1
DNA: TGCGCCAGCAGCTTGTTCGAAAGCACAGATACGCAGTATTTT
CDR3: CASSLFESTDTQYF

size: NA
J: TRBJ2-5
D: TRBD2
V: TRBV10-3
DNA: TGTGCCATCAGTGATGGGCGGGAGGAGACCCAGTACTTC
CDR3: CAISDGREETQYF

size: NA
J: TRBJ2-7
D: TRBD1
V: TRBV18
DNA: TGTGCCAGCTCAACAATCGGGACAGGGGACGAGCAGTACTTC
CDR3: CASSTIGTGDEQYF

size: few
J: TRBJ2-3
D: TRBD2
V: TRBV5-1
DNA: TGCGCCAGCAGCCCTGGGACTAGCGGGAGCGCAGATACGCAGTATTTT
CDR3: CASSPGTSGSADTQYF

size: NA
J: TRBJ2-7
D: TRBD1
V: TRBV20-1
DNA: TGCAGTGCTAGACCTTCCGGGACAGGCTCCTACGAGCAGTACTTC
CDR3: CSARPSGTGSYEQYF

size: NA
J: TRBJ2-5
D: NA
V: TRBV9
DNA: TGTGCCAGCAGCGTCCGGACAGCGGAGACCCAGTACTTC
CDR3: CASSVRTAETQYF

size: few
J: TRBJ1-1
D: TRBD1
V: TRBV12-3/TRBV12-4
DNA: TGTGCCAGCAGACGCCCCAACCGGGACAGGGGTGGAGGTGAAGCTTTCTTT
CDR3: CASRRPNRDRGGGEAFF

size: few
J: TRBJ2-1
D: TRBD2
V: TRBV5-1
DNA: TGCGCCAGCAGCTTCCCCCTGGCTAGCGGGATCGGGAGTGAGCAGTTCTTC
CDR3: CASSFPLASGIGSEQFF

size: NA
J: TRBJ2-7
D: TRBD1
V: TRBV4-3
DNA: TGCGCCAGCAGCCGCCTGCCGGGACAGGGTCTCCACGAGCAGTACTTC
CDR3: CASSRLPGQGLHEQYF

size: NA
J: TRBJ2-7
D: TRBD2
V: TRBV20-1
DNA: TGCAGTGCTAGACCAACTATCAGCGGGAGGGTAGGCGAGCAGTACTTC
CDR3: CSARPTISGRVGEQYF

size: many
J: TRBJ1-2
D: NA
V: TRBV12-3/TRBV12-4
DNA: TGTGCCAGCAGTTTAGATGCAGGGGTCTATGGCTACACCTTC
CDR3: CASSLDAGVYGYTF

size: NA
J: TRBJ1-6
D: NA
V: TRBV15
DNA: TGTGCCACCAGCAGAGAAGGGAGTGGTTCACCCCTCCACTTT
CDR3: CATSREGSGSPLHF

size: NA
J: TRBJ2-1
D: TRBD2
V: TRBV3-1
DNA: TGTGCCAGCACCCAACTAGCGGGGGGGCCGAGTGAGCAGTTCTTC
CDR3: CASTQLAGGPSEQFF

size: many
J: TRBJ2-3
D: TRBD2
V: TRBV18
DNA: TGTGCCAGCAGCCCGCGGGGGAGTACAGATACGCAGTATTTT
CDR3: CASSPRGSTDTQYF

size: NA
J: TRBJ2-3
D: NA
V: TRBV5-1
DNA: TGCGCCAGCAGCTTGTACGGGGGAAGAGGCACAGATACGCAGTATTTT
CDR3: CASSLYGGRGTDTQYF

size: NA
J: TRBJ1-2
D: TRBD1
V: TRBV12-3/TRBV12-4
DNA: TGTGCCAGCAGGGGGACAGGGGACTATGGCTACACCTTC
CDR3: CASRGTGDYGYTF

size: many
J: TRBJ1-2
D: NA
V: TRBV21-1
DNA: TGTGCCAGCAGCAAAAAAGACAGTGGCTACACCTTC
CDR3: CASSKKDSGYTF

size: NA
J: TRBJ2-5
D: TRBD1
V: TRBV18
DNA: TGTGCCAGCTCACCCTGGACAGGGCGATTGCGTGAGACCCAGTACTTC
CDR3: CASSPWTGRLRETQYF

size: NA
J: TRBJ2-1
D: NA
V: TRBV29-1
DNA: TGCAGCCCGGTGCGACGGGCGCATCCTCTTCTCTCAGATGAGCAGTTCTTC
CDR3: CSPVRRAHPLLSDEQFF

size: once
J: TRBJ1-2
D: TRBD1
V: TRBV7-9
DNA: TGTGCCAGCAGCTTAGGGGGACAGGGGACGTATGGCTACACCTTC
CDR3: CASSLGGQGTYGYTF

size: many
J: TRBJ2-7
D: NA
V: TRBV7-2
DNA: TGTGCCAGCAGCTTCCACGGTTCCTACGAGCAGTACTTC
CDR3: CASSFHGSYEQYF

size: NA
J: TRBJ2-1
D: NA
V: TRBV12-3/TRBV12-4
DNA: TGTGCCAGCAGTTTTAGCGGCGGTGTGATCGATGAGCAGTTCTTC
CDR3: CASSFSGGVIDEQFF

size: few
J: TRBJ2-3
D: NA
V: TRBV5-1
DNA: TGCGCCAGCAGCTTGGCCGCGCGACCAGATACGCAGTATTTT
CDR3: CASSLAARPDTQYF

size: NA
J: TRBJ2-3
D: NA
V: TRBV20-1
DNA: TGCAGTGCTAGCCCACAGGGATCCACAGATACGCAGTATTTT
CDR3: CSASPQGSTDTQYF

size: few
J: TRBJ2-1
D: NA
V: TRBV12-5
DNA: TGTGCTAGTGGTTTGTTCGGGCCTCGGGAGCAGTTCTTC
CDR3: CASGLFGPREQFF

size: few
J: TRBJ2-7
D: NA
V: TRBV4-3
DNA: TGCGCCAGCAGCCAAGAGGGAGGACAGACCTACGAGCAGTACTTC
CDR3: CASSQEGGQTYEQYF

size: few
J: TRBJ2-5
D: NA
V: TRBV5-1
DNA: TGCGCCAGCAGCACAGGTCAAGGACACCAAGAGACCCAGTACTTC
CDR3: CASSTGQGHQETQYF

size: NA
J: TRBJ2-3
D: NA
V: TRBV20-1
DNA: TGCAGTGCTAGAGGACAGCCATCGCGGGATACGCAGTATTTT
CDR3: CSARGQPSRDTQYF

size: few
J: TRBJ2-7
D: NA
V: TRBV5-1
DNA: TGCGCCAGCAGCTTGCAAAATCTAGGCTACGAGCAGTACTTC
CDR3: CASSLQNLGYEQYF

size: NA
J: TRBJ2-7
D: NA
V: TRBV27
DNA: TGTGCCAGCAGTTTATTGGGACTCGGCGCCGAGCAGTACTTC
CDR3: CASSLLGLGAEQYF

size: NA
J: TRBJ2-7
D: NA
V: TRBV20-1
DNA: TGCAGTGCTAGAGGGGAGAATTTCGGTTCCTACGAGCAGTACTTC
CDR3: CSARGENFGSYEQYF

size: few
J: TRBJ2-7
D: TRBD1
V: TRBV6-5
DNA: TGTGCCAGCAGTTACTCCAGGGACAGCGAGCAGTACTTC
CDR3: CASSYSRDSEQYF

size: NA
J: TRBJ2-5
D: TRBD1
V: TRBV7-2
DNA: TGTGCCAGCAGCTTAGGAGGGGGCTGGGTGGAGACCCAGTACTTC
CDR3: CASSLGGGWVETQYF

size: few
J: TRBJ2-7
D: TRBD1
V: TRBV12-3/TRBV12-4
DNA: TGTGCCAGCAGTCGACGAAAAGGGACAGCCTACGAGCAGTACTTC
CDR3: CASSRRKGTAYEQYF